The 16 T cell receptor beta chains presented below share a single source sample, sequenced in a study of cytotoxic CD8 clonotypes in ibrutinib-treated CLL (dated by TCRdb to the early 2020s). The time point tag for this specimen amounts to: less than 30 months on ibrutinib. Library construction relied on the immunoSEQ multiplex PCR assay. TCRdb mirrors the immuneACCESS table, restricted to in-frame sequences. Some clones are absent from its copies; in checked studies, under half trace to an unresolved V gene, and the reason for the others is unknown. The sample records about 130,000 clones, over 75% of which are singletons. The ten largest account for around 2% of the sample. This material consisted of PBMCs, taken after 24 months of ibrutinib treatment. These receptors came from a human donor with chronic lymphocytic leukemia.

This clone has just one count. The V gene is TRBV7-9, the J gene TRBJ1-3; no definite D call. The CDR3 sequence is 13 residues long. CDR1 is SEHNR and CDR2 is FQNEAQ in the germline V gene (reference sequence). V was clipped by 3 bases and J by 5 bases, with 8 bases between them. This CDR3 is CASSFPVRNTIYF. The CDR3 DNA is TGTGCCAGCAGCTTTCCTGTGCGAAACACCATATATTTT.

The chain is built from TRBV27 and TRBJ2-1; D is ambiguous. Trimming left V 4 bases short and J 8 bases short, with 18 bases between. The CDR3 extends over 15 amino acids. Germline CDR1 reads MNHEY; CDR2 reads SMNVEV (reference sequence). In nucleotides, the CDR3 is TGTGCCAGCAGTTCCCCCTCCGGTCCGGGCCATGAGCAGTTCTTC. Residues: CASSSPSGPGHEQFF.

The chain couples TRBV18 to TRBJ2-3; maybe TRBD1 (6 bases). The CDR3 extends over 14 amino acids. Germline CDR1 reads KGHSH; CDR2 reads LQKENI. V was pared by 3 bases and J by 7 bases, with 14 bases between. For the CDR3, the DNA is TGTGCCAGCTCACCCGGACAGATTCTCAATACGCAGTATTTT. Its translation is CASSPGQILNTQYF.

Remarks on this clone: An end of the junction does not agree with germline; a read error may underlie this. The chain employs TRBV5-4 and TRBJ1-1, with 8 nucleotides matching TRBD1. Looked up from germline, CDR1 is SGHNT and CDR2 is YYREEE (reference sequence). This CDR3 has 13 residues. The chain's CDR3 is CASSSGQGPQGHF. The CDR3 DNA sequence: TGTGCCAGCAGCTCCGGACAGGGACCCCAGGGGCACTTT.

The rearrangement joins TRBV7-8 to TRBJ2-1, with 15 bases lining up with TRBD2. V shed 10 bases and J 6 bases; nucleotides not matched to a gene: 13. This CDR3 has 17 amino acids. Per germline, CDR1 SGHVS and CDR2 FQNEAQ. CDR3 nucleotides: TGTGCCATAGGGACTAGCGGGAGGTCACCGGGGGGCAATGAGCAGTTCTTC. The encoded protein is CAIGTSGRSPGGNEQFF.

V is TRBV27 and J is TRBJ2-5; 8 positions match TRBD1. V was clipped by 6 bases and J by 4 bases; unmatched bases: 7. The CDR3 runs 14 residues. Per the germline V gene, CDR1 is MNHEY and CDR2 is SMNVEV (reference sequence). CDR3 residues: CASRARQGRETQYF. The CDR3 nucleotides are TGTGCCAGCAGGGCCCGACAGGGGAGAGAGACCCAGTACTTC.

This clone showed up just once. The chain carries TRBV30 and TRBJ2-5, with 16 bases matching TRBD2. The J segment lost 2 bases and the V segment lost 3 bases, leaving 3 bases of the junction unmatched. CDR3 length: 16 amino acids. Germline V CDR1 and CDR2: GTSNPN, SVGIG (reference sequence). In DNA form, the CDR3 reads TGTGCCTGGAGCCCGGGACTAGCGGGGGGGCAAGAGACCCAGTACTTC. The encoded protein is CAWSPGLAGGQETQYF.

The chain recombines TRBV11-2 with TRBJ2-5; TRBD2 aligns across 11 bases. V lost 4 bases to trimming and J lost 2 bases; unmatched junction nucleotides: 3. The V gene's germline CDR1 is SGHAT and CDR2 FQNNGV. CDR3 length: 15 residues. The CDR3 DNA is TGTGCCAGCAGCTCCTTAGCGGGGGGGCAAGAGACCCAGTACTTC. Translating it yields CASSSLAGGQETQYF.

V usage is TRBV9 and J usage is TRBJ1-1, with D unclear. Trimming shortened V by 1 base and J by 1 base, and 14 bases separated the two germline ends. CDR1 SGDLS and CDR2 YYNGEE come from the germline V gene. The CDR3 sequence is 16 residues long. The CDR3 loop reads CASSVSVGGSNTEAFF. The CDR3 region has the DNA TGTGCCAGCAGCGTATCGGTTGGAGGTTCGAACACTGAAGCTTTCTTT. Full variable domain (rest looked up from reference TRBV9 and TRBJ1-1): DSGVTQTPKHLITATGQRVTLRCSPRSGDLSVYWYQQSLDQGLQFLIQYYNGEERAKGNILERFSAQQFPDLHSELNLSSLELGDSALYFCASSVSVGGSNTEAFFGQGTRLTVV.

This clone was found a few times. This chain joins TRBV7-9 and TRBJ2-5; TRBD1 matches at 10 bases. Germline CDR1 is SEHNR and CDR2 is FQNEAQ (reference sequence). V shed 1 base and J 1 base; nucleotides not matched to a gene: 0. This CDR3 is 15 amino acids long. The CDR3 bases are TGTGCCAGCAGCTTAGGACAGGGGGCCCAAGAGACCCAGTACTTC. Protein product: CASSLGQGAQETQYF.

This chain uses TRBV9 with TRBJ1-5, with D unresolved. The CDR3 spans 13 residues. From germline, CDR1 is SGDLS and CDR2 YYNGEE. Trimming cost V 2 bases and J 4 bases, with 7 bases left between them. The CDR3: CASSVALNQPQHF. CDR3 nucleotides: TGTGCCAGCAGCGTGGCCCTTAATCAGCCCCAGCATTTT.

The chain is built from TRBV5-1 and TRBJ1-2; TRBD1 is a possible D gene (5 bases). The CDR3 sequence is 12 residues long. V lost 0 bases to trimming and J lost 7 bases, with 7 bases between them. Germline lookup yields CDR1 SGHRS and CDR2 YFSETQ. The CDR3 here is CASSLAGFGYTF. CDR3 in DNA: TGCGCCAGCAGCTTGGCAGGGTTTGGCTACACCTTC.

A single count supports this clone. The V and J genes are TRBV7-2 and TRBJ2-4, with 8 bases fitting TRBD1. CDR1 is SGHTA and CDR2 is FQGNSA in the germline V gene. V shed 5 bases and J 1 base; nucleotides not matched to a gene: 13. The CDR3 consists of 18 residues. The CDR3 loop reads CASSQGQALGGAKNIQYF. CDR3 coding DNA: TGTGCCAGCAGCCAGGGACAGGCCTTAGGCGGGGCCAAAAACATTCAGTACTTC.

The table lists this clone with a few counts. CDR3 sequence (DNA): TGTGCCAGCAGCTTAGTCTCCCGATTGGAGGATACGCAGTATTTT. Its translation: CASSLVSRLEDTQYF. The chain is built from TRBV7-2 and TRBJ2-3; D not resolved. This CDR3 has 15 residues. Trimming left V 1 base short and J 6 bases short, with 14 bases between. Looked up from germline, CDR1 is SGHTA and CDR2 is FQGNSA.

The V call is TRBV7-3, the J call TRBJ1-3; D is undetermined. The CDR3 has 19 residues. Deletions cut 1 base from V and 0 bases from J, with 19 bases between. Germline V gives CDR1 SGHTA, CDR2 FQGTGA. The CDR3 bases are TGTGCCAGCAGCTTAAACGTAATTGGCGGCGGGTACTCTGGAAACACCATATATTTT. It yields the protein CASSLNVIGGGYSGNTIYF.

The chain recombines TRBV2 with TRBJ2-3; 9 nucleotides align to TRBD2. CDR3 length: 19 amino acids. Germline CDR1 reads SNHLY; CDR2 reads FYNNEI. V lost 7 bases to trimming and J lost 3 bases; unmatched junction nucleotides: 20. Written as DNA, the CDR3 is TGTGCCAGCACCCTCACAGAGTTTTCGGCGGGAGGGCAGACAGATACGCAGTATTTT. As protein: CASTLTEFSAGGQTDTQYF.